This T cell receptor beta chain was observed in a study of T cells in Graves' hyperthyroidism and ophthalmopathy. This clonotype was picked up many times. Using RNA transcripts as the source, TCR beta CDR3 regions were amplified. Primed by the HTBI set, a first-round RT-PCR was run on the TCR CDR3. TCRdb redid the calling of the multiplex PCR reads with MiXCR, one entry per CDR3 protein. This sample has approximately 400,000 distinct CDR3 sequences, with about 14% found just once. The CDR3 loop spans 16 amino acids. Losses at the gene ends were 5 bases for V and 3 bases for J; bases not matched to a gene: 11.

This clonotype was obtained from a woman aged 25 to 39 with Graves' ophthalmopathy. The chain carries TRBV12-3 or TRBV12-4 and TRBJ2-7; 9 bases are a match to TRBD2. The sequencing input was blood. CDR3 bases: TGTGCCAGCAGTACGACGGTAGCGGGGGAGATCTACGAGCAGTACTTC. Amino acids: CASSTTVAGEIYEQYF.